Listed below are T cell receptor beta chains from one sample, sequenced in a study of blood T cell repertoires in COVID-19. The table came from immunoSEQ multiplex PCR; TCRdb's copy has only in-frame clones and leaves some out. The sample shows about 200,000 clones, 80% of them seen only once. The sequenced sample consisted of peripheral blood. The receptor source for this set is a woman in her 70s with acute or convalescent COVID-19. CDR3s include the opening cysteine and the closing phenylalanine or tryptophan. The D gene is left open where the match is weak. Clone size is given for some rows only: seen once, a few or many times, or a class if the clone is expanded.

CDR3 length	V gene	clone size	J gene	D gene	CDR3 DNA	CDR3 protein
12	TRBV28	few	TRBJ1-2	.	TGTGCCAGCAGCACAGTCAACTATGGCTACACCTTC	CASSTVNYGYTF
16	TRBV20-1	.	TRBJ2-3	TRBD2	TGCAGTGCTGGTGACCCCGGGACTAGCGGGACAGATACGCAGTATTTT	CSAGDPGTSGTDTQYF
18	TRBV7-6	few	TRBJ2-2	TRBD1	TGTGCCAGCAGCCCGAGGACAGGCGGCAGCTTGGACACCGGGGAGCTGTTTTTT	CASSPRTGGSLDTGELFF
14	TRBV28	.	TRBJ1-2	TRBD1	TGTGCCAGCAGTCCCAGGGGGCTTGACTATGGCTACACCTTC	CASSPRGLDYGYTF
14	TRBV28	.	TRBJ2-7	TRBD2	TGTGCCAGCAGTGAGACTAGCGGAGCCCAAAAGCAGTACTTC	CASSETSGAQKQYF
15	TRBV6-5	.	TRBJ2-7	.	TGTGCCAGCAGCCCCGTTATGAGTACAGACTACGAGCAGTACTTC	CASSPVMSTDYEQYF
14	TRBV5-1	.	TRBJ2-7	.	TGCGCCAGCAGCTTGGCGGGCCCCCAGGGCGAGCAGTACTTC	CASSLAGPQGEQYF
13	TRBV15	.	TRBJ2-5	.	TGTGCCACCAGCATATCGTACCAAGAGACCCAGTACTTC	CATSISYQETQYF
15	TRBV6-4	.	TRBJ2-3	.	TGTGCCAGCAGTTCCGAGGCAGATAGCACAGATACGCAGTATTTT	CASSSEADSTDTQYF
13	TRBV30	.	TRBJ2-1	TRBD2	TGTGCCTGGGCGGGGGACTCTTACAATGAGCAGTTCTTC	CAWAGDSYNEQFF
14	TRBV10-3	few	TRBJ1-2	TRBD1	TGTGCCATTGGAGAAGGGCAGGGGGTTCATGGCTACACCTTC	CAIGEGQGVHGYTF
15	TRBV11-2	.	TRBJ2-1	TRBD1	TGTGCCAGCAGCTCGGGACAGGGGGCAGCCAATGAGCAGTTCTTC	CASSSGQGAANEQFF
17	TRBV28	.	TRBJ2-1	.	TGTGCCAGCAGTTTAACGCGCTACCTGAGCTCCTACAATGAGCAGTTCTTC	CASSLTRYLSSYNEQFF
13	TRBV5-6	few	TRBJ2-5	TRBD2	TGTGCCAGCAGCTATGGGACTAGCGGACCCAAGGACTTC	CASSYGTSGPKDF
16	TRBV5-6	.	TRBJ2-1	TRBD2	TGTGCCAGCAGCCACACTTTAGCGGGAGGGCCGTTTGAGCAGTTCTTC	CASSHTLAGGPFEQFF
18	TRBV19	many	TRBJ1-2	.	TGTGCCAGTAGTATTAGCCGGGTCTCGATTCCCCTTAACTATGGCTACACCTTC	CASSISRVSIPLNYGYTF
13	TRBV27	.	TRBJ1-1	.	TGTGCCAGCAGCCTACGGGAGAACACTGAAGCTTTCTTT	CASSLRENTEAFF
13	TRBV7-6	.	TRBJ1-1	.	TGTGCCAGCTTGGGGCAGGCGGACACTGAAGCTTTCTTT	CASLGQADTEAFF
15	TRBV19	once	TRBJ2-1	.	TGTGCCAGTAGTATTGTCCCGAGCTCCTACAATGAGCAGTTCTTC	CASSIVPSSYNEQFF
13	TRBV2	.	TRBJ1-4	TRBD1	TGTGCCAGCACGGGACAGGGAGGAGAAAAACTGTTTTTT	CASTGQGGEKLFF
17	TRBV27	.	TRBJ2-1	TRBD1	TGTGCCAGCAGTTTCCTAGTCGGGACAGGAAACCTTAATGAGCAGTTCTTC	CASSFLVGTGNLNEQFF
18	TRBV11-2	few	TRBJ2-5	TRBD2	TGTGCCAGCAGCGCCTCGTATAGCGGGATCGGGCTCGGAGAGACCCAGTACTTC	CASSASYSGIGLGETQYF
14	TRBV5-1	.	TRBJ2-1	TRBD2	TGCGCCAGCAGCTTGGGGACTAGCGGGAGGGAGCAGTTCTTC	CASSLGTSGREQFF
14	TRBV18	few	TRBJ2-2	.	TGTGCCAGCTCACAGGGAGCGAACACCGGGGAGCTGTTTTTT	CASSQGANTGELFF
17	TRBV27	.	TRBJ1-1	TRBD1	TGTGCCAGCAGTACCCGACAGGGTGGATCAACGAACACTGAAGCTTTCTTT	CASSTRQGGSTNTEAFF
16	TRBV9	.	TRBJ2-3	TRBD2	TGTGCCAGCGGTTCCGCGGGAGGAGGAGGCGCAGATACGCAGTATTTT	CASGSAGGGGADTQYF
18	TRBV6-2/TRBV6-3	.	TRBJ1-5	.	TGTGCCAGCAGTTACTCGATGACAGGCAAAAATAGCAATCAGCCCCAGCATTTT	CASSYSMTGKNSNQPQHF
13	TRBV4-1	.	TRBJ1-1	.	TGCGCCAGCAGCCAAGATCGGGCAGGGTGGACTTTCTTT	CASSQDRAGWTFF
12	TRBV28	.	TRBJ1-2	.	TGTGCCAGCAGTTTAAACATCTATGGCTACACCTTC	CASSLNIYGYTF
17	TRBV19	.	TRBJ2-5	.	TGTGCCAGTAGTCCAATCGTGTCAGTTCACCTCCAAGAGACCCAGTACTTC	CASSPIVSVHLQETQYF
17	TRBV6-2/TRBV6-3	.	TRBJ2-1	TRBD1	TGTGCCAGCAGCCCCTATAGACAGGGCAGCTCCTACAATGAGCAGTTCTTC	CASSPYRQGSSYNEQFF
12	TRBV28	.	TRBJ2-7	.	TGTGCCAGCAGTTGGGGGCTGGGAGAGCAGTACTTC	CASSWGLGEQYF
15	TRBV5-6	.	TRBJ2-7	.	TGTGCCAGCAGCCCTGGGCGCAGGGGTTACTACGAGCAGTACTTC	CASSPGRRGYYEQYF
14	TRBV9	.	TRBJ1-3	.	TGTGCCAGCAGCGGACAGTCTTTTGGGAACACCATATATTTT	CASSGQSFGNTIYF
15	TRBV7-6	.	TRBJ2-5	TRBD1	TGTGCCAGCAGCCAAATGACAGGGGGCCAAGAGACCCAGTACTTC	CASSQMTGGQETQYF
14	TRBV7-9	many	TRBJ1-2	.	TGTGCCAGCAGCTTGGGCAGGTCAATGGATGGCTACACCTTC	CASSLGRSMDGYTF
15	TRBV6-5	.	TRBJ1-2	TRBD1	TGTGCCAGCAGTCCCTGGACAGGGGAAGACTATGGCTACACCTTC	CASSPWTGEDYGYTF
15	TRBV19	.	TRBJ1-5	TRBD1	TGTGCCAGCCATGAAGGGACAGGGGGTTATCAGCCCCAGCATTTT	CASHEGTGGYQPQHF
15	TRBV6-5	.	TRBJ1-1	TRBD1	TGTGCCAGCAGGGAGGGACAGATTATGAACACTGAAGCTTTCTTT	CASREGQIMNTEAFF
16	TRBV19	.	TRBJ1-4	TRBD1	TGTGCCAGCACCGGGACAGGGGGATCGACTAATGAAAAACTGTTTTTT	CASTGTGGSTNEKLFF
14	TRBV27	.	TRBJ2-3	TRBD1	TGTGCCAGCACCCCGGGACAGGGGAGAGATACGCAGTATTTT	CASTPGQGRDTQYF